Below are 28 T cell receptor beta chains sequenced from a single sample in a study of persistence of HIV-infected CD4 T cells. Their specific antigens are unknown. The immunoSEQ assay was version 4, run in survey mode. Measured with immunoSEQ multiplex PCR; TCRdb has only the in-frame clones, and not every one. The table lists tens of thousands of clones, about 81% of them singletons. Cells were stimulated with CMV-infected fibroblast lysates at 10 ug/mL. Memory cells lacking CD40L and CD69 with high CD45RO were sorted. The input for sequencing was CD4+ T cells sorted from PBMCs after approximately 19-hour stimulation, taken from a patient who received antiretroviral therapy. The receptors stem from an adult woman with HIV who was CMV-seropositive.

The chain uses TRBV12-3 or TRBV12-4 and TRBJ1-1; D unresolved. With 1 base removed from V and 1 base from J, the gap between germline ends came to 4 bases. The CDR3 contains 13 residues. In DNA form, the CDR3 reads TGTGCCAGCAGTTTAGTACCGAACACTGAAGCTTTCTTT. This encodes CASSLVPNTEAFF.

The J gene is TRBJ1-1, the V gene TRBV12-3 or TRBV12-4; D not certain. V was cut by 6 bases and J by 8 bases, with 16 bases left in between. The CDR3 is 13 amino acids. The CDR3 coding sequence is TGTGCCAGCAGGGGCGAGTCTGCGGGCGAAGCTTTCTTT. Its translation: CASRGESAGEAFF.

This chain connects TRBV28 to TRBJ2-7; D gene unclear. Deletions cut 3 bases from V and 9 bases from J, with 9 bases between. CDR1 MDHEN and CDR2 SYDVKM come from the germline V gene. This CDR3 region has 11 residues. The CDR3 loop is CASSFPNAQYF. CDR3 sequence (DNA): TGTGCCAGCAGTTTCCCCAACGCGCAGTACTTC.

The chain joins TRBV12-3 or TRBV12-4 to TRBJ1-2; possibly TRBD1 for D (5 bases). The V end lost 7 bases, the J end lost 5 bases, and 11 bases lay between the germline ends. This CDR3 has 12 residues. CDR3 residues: CASNQGSYGYTF. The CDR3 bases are TGTGCCAGCAACCAGGGAAGTTATGGCTACACCTTC.

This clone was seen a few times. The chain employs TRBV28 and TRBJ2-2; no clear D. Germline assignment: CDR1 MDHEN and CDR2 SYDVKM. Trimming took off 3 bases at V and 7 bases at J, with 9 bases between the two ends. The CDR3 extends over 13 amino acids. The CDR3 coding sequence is TGTGCCAGCAGTTTTTTCGGCGTCGGGGAGCTGTTTTTT. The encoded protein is CASSFFGVGELFF.

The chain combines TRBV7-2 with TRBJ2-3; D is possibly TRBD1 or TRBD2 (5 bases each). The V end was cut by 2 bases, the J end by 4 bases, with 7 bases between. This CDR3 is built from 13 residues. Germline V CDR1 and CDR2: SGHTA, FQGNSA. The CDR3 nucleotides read TGTGCCAGCAGCTTACGAGGGGCAGATACGCAGTATTTT. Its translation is CASSLRGADTQYF.

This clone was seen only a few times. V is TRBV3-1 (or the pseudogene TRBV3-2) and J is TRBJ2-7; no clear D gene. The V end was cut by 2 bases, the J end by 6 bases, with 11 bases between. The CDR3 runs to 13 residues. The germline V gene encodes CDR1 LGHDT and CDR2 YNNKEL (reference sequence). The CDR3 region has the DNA TGTGCCAGCAGCCAATTGGGAACTGGCGAGCAGTACTTC. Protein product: CASSQLGTGEQYF.

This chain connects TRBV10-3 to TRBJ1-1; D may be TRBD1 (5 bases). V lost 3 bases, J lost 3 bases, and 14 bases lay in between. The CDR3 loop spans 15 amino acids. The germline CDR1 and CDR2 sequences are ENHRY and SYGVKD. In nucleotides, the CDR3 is TGTGCCATCAGTGACCCACGACGGGGGGACACTGAAGCTTTCTTT. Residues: CAISDPRRGDTEAFF.

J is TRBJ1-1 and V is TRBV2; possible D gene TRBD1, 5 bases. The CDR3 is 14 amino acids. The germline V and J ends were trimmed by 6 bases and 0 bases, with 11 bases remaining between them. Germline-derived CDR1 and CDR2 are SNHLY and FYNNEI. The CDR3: CASREGNMNTEAFF. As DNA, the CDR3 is TGTGCCAGCAGGGAGGGGAACATGAACACTGAAGCTTTCTTT.

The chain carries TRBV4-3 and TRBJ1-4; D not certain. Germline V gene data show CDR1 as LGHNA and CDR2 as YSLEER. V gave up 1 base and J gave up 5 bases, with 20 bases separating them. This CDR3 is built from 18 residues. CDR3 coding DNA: TGCGCCAGCAGCCAAGGGGTCGTGGTCGGCGGTTTAAATGAAAAACTGTTTTTT. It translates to CASSQGVVVGGLNEKLFF.

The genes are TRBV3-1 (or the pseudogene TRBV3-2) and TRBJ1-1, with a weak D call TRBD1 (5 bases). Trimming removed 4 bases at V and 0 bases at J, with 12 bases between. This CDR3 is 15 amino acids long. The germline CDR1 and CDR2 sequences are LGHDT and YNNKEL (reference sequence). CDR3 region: CASSPRGSLNTEAFF. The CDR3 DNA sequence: TGTGCCAGCAGCCCGCGGGGGAGCCTGAACACTGAAGCTTTCTTT.

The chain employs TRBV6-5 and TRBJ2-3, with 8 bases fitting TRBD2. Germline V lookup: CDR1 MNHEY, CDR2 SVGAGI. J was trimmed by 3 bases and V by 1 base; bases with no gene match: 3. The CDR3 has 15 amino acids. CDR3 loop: CASSYYGRDTDTQYF. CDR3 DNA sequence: TGTGCCAGCAGTTACTACGGGAGGGATACAGATACGCAGTATTTT.

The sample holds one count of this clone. The chain's CDR3 is CASSDSGGREQFF. CDR3 sequence (DNA): TGTGCCAGCAGTGACTCTGGGGGGCGTGAGCAGTTCTTC. V usage is TRBV6-4 and J usage is TRBJ2-1; D possibly matches TRBD1 or TRBD2 (6 bases each). The CDR3 runs 13 residues. V was shortened by 0 bases and J by 9 bases, with 9 bases between the two germline ends. Per germline, CDR1 MRHNA and CDR2 SNTAGT.

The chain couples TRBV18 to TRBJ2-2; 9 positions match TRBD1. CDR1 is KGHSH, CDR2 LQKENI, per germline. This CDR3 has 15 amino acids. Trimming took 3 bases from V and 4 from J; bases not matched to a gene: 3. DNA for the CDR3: TGTGCCAGCTCACCCGGGACAGGGAGCACCGGGGAGCTGTTTTTT. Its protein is CASSPGTGSTGELFF.

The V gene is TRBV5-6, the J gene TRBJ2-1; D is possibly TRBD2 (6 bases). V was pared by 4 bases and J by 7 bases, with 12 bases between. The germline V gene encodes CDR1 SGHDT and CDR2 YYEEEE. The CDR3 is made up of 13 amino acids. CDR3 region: CASSHRDSNEQFF. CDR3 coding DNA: TGTGCCAGCAGCCACCGGGACTCAAATGAGCAGTTCTTC.

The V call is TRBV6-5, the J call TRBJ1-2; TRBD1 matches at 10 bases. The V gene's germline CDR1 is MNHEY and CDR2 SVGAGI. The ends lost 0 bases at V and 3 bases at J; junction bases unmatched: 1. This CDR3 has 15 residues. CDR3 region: CASSYSTGGDYGYTF. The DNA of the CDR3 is TGTGCCAGCAGTTACTCGACAGGGGGCGACTATGGCTACACCTTC.

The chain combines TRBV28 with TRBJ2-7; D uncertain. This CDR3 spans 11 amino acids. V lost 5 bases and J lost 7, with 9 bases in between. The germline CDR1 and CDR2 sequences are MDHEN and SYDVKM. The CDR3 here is CASSPRWEQYF. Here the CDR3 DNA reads TGTGCCAGCAGTCCTCGTTGGGAGCAGTACTTC.

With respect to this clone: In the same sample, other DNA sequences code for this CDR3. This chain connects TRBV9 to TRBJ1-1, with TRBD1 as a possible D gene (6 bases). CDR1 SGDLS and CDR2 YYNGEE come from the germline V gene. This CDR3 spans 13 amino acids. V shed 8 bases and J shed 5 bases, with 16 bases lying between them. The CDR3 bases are TGTGCCAGTTCCCCGGGGGGGCGGACTGAAGCTTTCTTT. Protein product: CASSPGGRTEAFF.

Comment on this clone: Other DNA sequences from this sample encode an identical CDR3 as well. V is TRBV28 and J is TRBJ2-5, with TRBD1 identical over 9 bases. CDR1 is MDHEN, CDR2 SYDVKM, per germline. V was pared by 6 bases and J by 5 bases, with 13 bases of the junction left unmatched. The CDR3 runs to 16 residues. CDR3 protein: CASSLGGTGKGETQYF. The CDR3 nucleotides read TGTGCCAGCAGCCTTGGTGGGACAGGGAAGGGGGAGACCCAGTACTTC.

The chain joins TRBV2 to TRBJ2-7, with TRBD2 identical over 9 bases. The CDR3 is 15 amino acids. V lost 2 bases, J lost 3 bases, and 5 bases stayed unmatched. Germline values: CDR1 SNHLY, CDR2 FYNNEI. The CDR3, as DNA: TGTGCCAGCAGTGAAATATTAGCGGGGGACTACGAGCAGTACTTC. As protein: CASSEILAGDYEQYF. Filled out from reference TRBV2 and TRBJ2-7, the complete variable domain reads EPEVTQTPSHQVTQMGQEVILRCVPISNHLYFYWYRQILGQKVEFLVSFYNNEISEKSEIFDDQFSVERPDGSNFTLKIRSTKLEDSAMYFCASSEILAGDYEQYFGPGTRLTVT.

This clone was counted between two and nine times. CDR3 DNA sequence: TGTGCCAGCAGCGTAGAGGTGGCATCCCCCGGGGAGCTGTTTTTT. Amino acids: CASSVEVASPGELFF. V is TRBV9 and J is TRBJ2-2; D ambiguous. The V and J ends lost 0 bases and 6 bases respectively, with 12 bases between them. This CDR3 has 15 amino acids. Germline V gene data show CDR1 as SGDLS and CDR2 as YYNGEE.

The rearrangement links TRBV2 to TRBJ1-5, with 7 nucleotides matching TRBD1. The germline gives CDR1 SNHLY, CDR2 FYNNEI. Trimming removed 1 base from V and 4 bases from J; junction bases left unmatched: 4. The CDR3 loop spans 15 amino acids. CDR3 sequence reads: CASSEEGAGNQPQHF. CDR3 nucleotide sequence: TGTGCCAGCAGTGAAGAGGGGGCAGGTAATCAGCCCCAGCATTTT.

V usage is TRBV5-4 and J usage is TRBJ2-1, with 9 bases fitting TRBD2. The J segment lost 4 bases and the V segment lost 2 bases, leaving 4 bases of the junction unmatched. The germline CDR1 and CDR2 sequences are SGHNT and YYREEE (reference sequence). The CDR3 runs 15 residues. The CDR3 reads CASSFGGLAYNEQFF. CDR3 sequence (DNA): TGTGCCAGCAGCTTCGGGGGACTAGCTTACAATGAGCAGTTCTTC. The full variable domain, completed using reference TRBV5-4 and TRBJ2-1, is ETGVTQSPTHLIKTRGQQVTLRCSSQSGHNTVSWYQQALGQGPQFIFQYYREEENGRGNFPPRFSGLQFPNYSSELNVNALELDDSALYLCASSFGGLAYNEQFFGPGTRLTVL.

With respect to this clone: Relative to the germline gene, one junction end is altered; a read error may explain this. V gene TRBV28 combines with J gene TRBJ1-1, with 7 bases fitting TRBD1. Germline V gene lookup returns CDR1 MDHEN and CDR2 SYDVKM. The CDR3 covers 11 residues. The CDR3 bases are TGTGCCAGCAGTGACAGGGCCGGGAGGAACTTT. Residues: CASSDRAGRNF.

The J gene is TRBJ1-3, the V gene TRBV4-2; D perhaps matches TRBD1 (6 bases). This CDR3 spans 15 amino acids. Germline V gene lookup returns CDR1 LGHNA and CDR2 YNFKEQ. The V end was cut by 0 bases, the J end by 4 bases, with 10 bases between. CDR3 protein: CASSQDGGGGNTIYF. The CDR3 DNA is TGTGCCAGCAGCCAAGATGGAGGGGGGGGAAACACCATATATTTT.

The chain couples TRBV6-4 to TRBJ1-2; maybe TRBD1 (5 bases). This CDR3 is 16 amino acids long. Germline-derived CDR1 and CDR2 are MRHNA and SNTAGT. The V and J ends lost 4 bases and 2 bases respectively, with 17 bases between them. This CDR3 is CASSATNRSPNYGYTF. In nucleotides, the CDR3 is TGTGCCAGCAGTGCCACCAACAGGAGCCCCAACTATGGCTACACCTTC.

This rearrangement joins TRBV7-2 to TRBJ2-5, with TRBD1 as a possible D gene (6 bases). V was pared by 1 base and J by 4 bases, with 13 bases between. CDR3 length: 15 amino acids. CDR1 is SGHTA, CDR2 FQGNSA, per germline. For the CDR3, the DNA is TGTGCCAGCAGCTTAGTCCGGACAGCAATAGAGACCCAGTACTTC. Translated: CASSLVRTAIETQYF.

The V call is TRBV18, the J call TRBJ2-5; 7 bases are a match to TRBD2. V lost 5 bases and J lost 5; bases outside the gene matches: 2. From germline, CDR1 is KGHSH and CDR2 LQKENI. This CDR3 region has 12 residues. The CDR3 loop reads CASSSSGETQYF. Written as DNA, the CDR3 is TGTGCCAGCTCATCTAGCGGCGAGACCCAGTACTTC.